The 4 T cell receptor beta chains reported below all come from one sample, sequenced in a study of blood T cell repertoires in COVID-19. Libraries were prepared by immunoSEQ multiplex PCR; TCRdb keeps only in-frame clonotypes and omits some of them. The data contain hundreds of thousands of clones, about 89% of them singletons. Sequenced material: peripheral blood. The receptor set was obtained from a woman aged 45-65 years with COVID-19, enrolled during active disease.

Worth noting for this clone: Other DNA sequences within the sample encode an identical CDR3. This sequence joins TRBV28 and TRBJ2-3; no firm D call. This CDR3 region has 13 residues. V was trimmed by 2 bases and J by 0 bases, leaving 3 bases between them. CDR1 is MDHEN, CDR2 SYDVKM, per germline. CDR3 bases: TGTGCCAGCAGTTTAGAGAGCACAGATACGCAGTATTTT. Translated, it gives CASSLESTDTQYF.

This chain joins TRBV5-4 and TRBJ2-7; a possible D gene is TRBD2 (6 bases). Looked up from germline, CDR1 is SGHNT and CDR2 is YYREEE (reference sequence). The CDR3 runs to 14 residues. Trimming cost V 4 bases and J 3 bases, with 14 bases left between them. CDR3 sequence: CASSPYLGGYEQYF. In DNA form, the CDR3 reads TGTGCCAGCAGCCCCTACCTCGGGGGCTACGAGCAGTACTTC. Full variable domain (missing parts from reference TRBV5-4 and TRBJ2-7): ETGVTQSPTHLIKTRGQQVTLRCSSQSGHNTVSWYQQALGQGPQFIFQYYREEENGRGNFPPRFSGLQFPNYSSELNVNALELDDSALYLCASSPYLGGYEQYFGPGTRLTVT.

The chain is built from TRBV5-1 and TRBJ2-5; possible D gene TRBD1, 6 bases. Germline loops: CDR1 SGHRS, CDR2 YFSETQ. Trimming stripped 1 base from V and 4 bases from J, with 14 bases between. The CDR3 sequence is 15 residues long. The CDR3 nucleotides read TGCGCCAGCAGCTTGCTACAGGGAATAGGAGAGACCCAGTACTTC. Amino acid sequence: CASSLLQGIGETQYF.

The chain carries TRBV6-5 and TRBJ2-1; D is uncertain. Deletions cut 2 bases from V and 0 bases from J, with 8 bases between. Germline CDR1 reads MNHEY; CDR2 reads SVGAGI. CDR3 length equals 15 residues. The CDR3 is CASSYDWSSYNEQFF. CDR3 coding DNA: TGTGCCAGCAGTTACGACTGGAGCTCCTACAATGAGCAGTTCTTC.